This TCR beta chain was captured in a study of graft-versus-host responses after intestinal transplantation. Study background: Tacrolimus and steroids were given for two to four years to all recipients after anti-thymocyte globulin induction. Overall study results and limits: Patients with graft-donor T cell macrochimerism had high graft-versus-host to host-versus-graft clonal ratios in allografts. Circulating GvH clones peaking coincided with falling HvG clones soon after transplant.

TCRdb's table, derived via immunoSEQ multiplex PCR, lists solely in-frame clones and lacks some. The table lists 85,000 to 100,000 clones, about 82% of them singletons, with roughly 1.4% in the top ten. Trimming at V came to 4 bases and at J to 4 bases, leaving 7 bases not matched to a gene. Germline-derived CDR1 and CDR2 are LNHDA and SQIVND (reference sequence). The CDR3 is 14 amino acids. Concerning this clone itself: Its specificity is not known.

Sequenced here: PBMCs, sampled 255 days after intestinal transplant. The chain employs TRBV19 and TRBJ2-7; 7 nucleotides align to TRBD2. This sequence originates from a human patient who received an intestinal transplant, so some T cells may come from the graft donor. As DNA, the CDR3 is TGTGCCAGTAGTAACCGGGACTACAAATACGAGCAGTACTTC. It codes for CASSNRDYKYEQYF.